What follows are 14 T cell receptor beta chains derived from one specimen sequenced in a study of blood T cell repertoires in COVID-19. Sequencing used immunoSEQ multiplex PCR; TCRdb keeps in-frame clones, though not all of them. Counted here are some 260,000 clones, around 90% occurring once; the ten biggest clones make up around 6%. Sequenced: PBMCs or T cells enriched from blood (not recorded which). All receptors come from a woman aged 25 to 39 with acute COVID-19.

This clone occurred once. The V gene is TRBV7-9, the J gene TRBJ2-7; 9 bases fit TRBD1. The CDR3 length is 15 residues. Trimming removed 5 bases from V and 0 bases from J; junction bases left unmatched: 5. Germline assignment: CDR1 SEHNR and CDR2 FQNEAQ (reference sequence). The CDR3 sequence is CASSRQGGSSYEQYF. The CDR3 DNA is TGTGCCAGCAGCCGACAGGGGGGAAGCTCCTACGAGCAGTACTTC.

The CDR3 DNA reads TGCGCCAGCAGCCAGGGCAGGGACTATGGCTACACCTTC. Amino acid sequence: CASSQGRDYGYTF. The chain is built from TRBV4-3 and TRBJ1-2; tentatively, D is TRBD1 (5 bases). V was pared by 3 bases and J by 3 bases, with 8 bases between. This CDR3 is 13 amino acids long. Germline assignment: CDR1 LGHNA and CDR2 YSLEER.

The genes are TRBV5-8 and TRBJ2-1, with 8 bases matching TRBD2. This CDR3 spans 13 amino acids. J gave up 8 bases and V 2 bases, and 3 bases lay outside the gene matches. The germline V gene has CDR1 SGHTS and CDR2 YDEGEE. The DNA for the CDR3 is TGTGCCAGCAGCTTCGGGACTAGTGATGAGCAGTTCTTC. Encoded protein: CASSFGTSDEQFF.

The chain employs TRBV5-6 and TRBJ2-1; 9 bases fit TRBD1. CDR1 and CDR2 (germline): SGHDT, YYEEEE. This CDR3 has 17 residues. V was clipped by 0 bases and J by 3 bases; unmatched bases: 7. The CDR3 protein is CASSLVTGTGYYNEQFF. In DNA form, the CDR3 reads TGTGCCAGCAGCTTGGTAACCGGGACAGGGTACTACAATGAGCAGTTCTTC.

This clone was found a few times. This chain uses TRBV21-1 with TRBJ2-2; the D call TRBD1 from the table was never checked on the DNA. TRBV21-1 is reported as a pseudogene. The CDR3 is made up of 16 amino acids. The CDR3 reads CASSEESAGDNGELFF. CDR3 coding DNA: TGTGCCAGCAGCGAAGAGTCGGCAGGGGATAACGGGGAGCTGTTTTTT.

The chain joins TRBV2 to TRBJ1-4, with a possible D match to TRBD1 (6 bases). The V and J ends lost 6 bases and 5 bases respectively, with 19 bases between them. The germline CDR1 and CDR2 sequences are SNHLY and FYNNEI. This CDR3 has 16 amino acids. CDR3 loop: CASRTLGQGKNEKLFF. For the CDR3, the DNA is TGTGCCAGCAGGACCTTGGGGCAGGGGAAAAATGAAAAACTGTTTTTT.

The rearrangement joins TRBV2 to TRBJ2-6, with D tentatively TRBD1 (6 bases). Trimming took off 5 bases at V and 7 bases at J, with 12 bases between the two ends. This CDR3 spans 14 amino acids. Per the germline V gene, CDR1 is SNHLY and CDR2 is FYNNEI. CDR3: CASSIDRTANVLTF. In nucleotides, the CDR3 is TGTGCCAGCAGTATCGACAGGACCGCCAACGTCCTGACTTTC.

This clone came up once. The J gene is TRBJ1-6, the V gene TRBV6-5; 9 bases align to TRBD1. V shed 6 bases, J shed 7 bases, and the junction held 7 bases outside the gene matches. CDR3 size: 15 residues. Germline V gene sequence: CDR1 MNHEY, CDR2 SVGAGI. The CDR3 coding sequence is TGTGCCAGCAGAGGGACAGGGTTAGAGAATTCACCCCTCCACTTT. Translated: CASRGTGLENSPLHF.

V gene TRBV27 combines with J gene TRBJ2-3, with TRBD2 identical over 10 bases. The CDR3 is 15 residues long. CDR1 and CDR2 (germline): MNHEY, SMNVEV (reference sequence). V was clipped by 2 bases and J by 6 bases; unmatched bases: 5. The CDR3 bases are TGTGCCAGCAGTTTAGGGGCTAGCGGGGGCGATACGCAGTATTTT. Protein product: CASSLGASGGDTQYF.

V gene TRBV19 combines with J gene TRBJ1-4; tentative D call: TRBD1 (6 bases). Germline CDR1 reads LNHDA; CDR2 reads SQIVND (reference sequence). Between the trimmed V and J ends, which lost 5 bases and 10 bases, there was a span of 14 bases. The CDR3 spans 13 residues. For the CDR3, the DNA is TGTGCCAGTAGTTCCCCAGGGGCGGGAAAACTGTTTTTT. It is translated as CASSSPGAGKLFF.

This clone was seen only a few times. This sequence joins TRBV28 and TRBJ2-2; no clear D. Trimming shortened V by 5 bases and J by 7 bases, and 11 bases separated the two germline ends. The length of the CDR3 is 13 residues. Germline CDR1 and CDR2: MDHEN and SYDVKM. CDR3 loop: CASSAPPLGELFF. The CDR3 coding sequence is TGTGCCAGCAGTGCGCCTCCCCTCGGGGAGCTGTTTTTT.

The chain joins TRBV19 to TRBJ1-2; TRBD1 matches at 11 bases. The CDR3 is 15 residues long. The germline gives CDR1 LNHDA, CDR2 SQIVND (reference sequence). With V trimmed by 5 bases and J by 5 bases, 7 bases remained unmatched. CDR3 coding DNA: TGTGCCAGTAGTCCCGGGACAGGGGGAATTTATGGCTACACCTTC. As protein: CASSPGTGGIYGYTF. The full variable domain, completed using reference TRBV19 and TRBJ1-2, is DGGITQSPKYLFRKEGQNVTLSCEQNLNHDAMYWYRQDPGQGLRLIYYSQIVNDFQKGDIAEGYSVSREKKESFPLTVTSAQKNPTAFYLCASSPGTGGIYGYTFGSGTRLTVV.

The chain is built from TRBV14 and TRBJ1-1, with unresolved D. V lost 1 base and J lost 1, with 10 bases in between. The CDR3 is 15 residues long. Germline values: CDR1 SGHDN, CDR2 FVKESK. The CDR3 DNA reads TGTGCCAGCAGCCAAGGTTTGTTGAGGAACACTGAAGCTTTCTTT. It translates to CASSQGLLRNTEAFF. The full variable domain, completed using reference TRBV14 and TRBJ1-1, is EAGVTQFPSHSVIEKGQTVTLRCDPISGHDNLYWYRRVMGKEIKFLLHFVKESKQDESGMPNNRFLAERTGGTYSTLKVQPAELEDSGVYFCASSQGLLRNTEAFFGQGTRLTVV.

The chain joins TRBV12-3 or TRBV12-4 to TRBJ2-7; 7 bases map to TRBD1. The CDR3 covers 13 residues. J lost 1 base, V lost 6 bases, and 3 bases had no gene match. The CDR3 loop is CASSLTGSYEQYF. DNA for the CDR3: TGTGCCAGCAGCTTGACAGGGTCCTACGAGCAGTACTTC.